The entry that follows covers one TCR beta chain sequence. Its antigen target is currently unknown. Per-base quality was not reported, and no clone a single base away is much larger than it. Library generation was performed with the immunoSEQ multiplex PCR assay. This immuneACCESS table, as held by TCRdb, lists in-frame sequences with V and J called but not all clones. Of the missing ones, under half trace to an unresolved V gene in checked studies; the others have no known cause. This sample lists about 120,000 clones; around 90% were detected once. More than 1.4% of the sample comes from the top ten. These data originate in a study of T cells after somatic rescue of genetic block (dated by TCRdb to 2019 to 2021). At the level of the whole study: The study assessed how robust, over the long term, a T-cell system was when the system had developed through somatic rescue of a genetic block in T-cell development.

The germline V gene (reference sequence) sets CDR1 to MNHNY and CDR2 to SVGAGI. From the cysteine through the phenylalanine, the CDR3 covers 11 amino acids. Only the CDR3 DNA is retained, 33 bases long and in frame from the first base. Clipping removes 10 bases from V and 6 bases from J, with 3 as the unmatched junction base count. The sequence links TRBV6-6 to TRBJ2-1, with TRBD2 matching 7 junction bases. The sample consisted of peripheral blood mononuclear cells (PBMCs). The receptor was derived from a woman between 18 and 29 years old. The CDR3 region: CATRLANEQFF. The DNA sequence is TGTGCCACCAGACTAGCCAATGAGCAGTTCTTC.